These T cell receptor beta chains were read from a single sample in a study of cytomegalovirus exposure and HLA in healthy donors. Repertoires were generated with immunoSEQ multiplex PCR, while TCRdb's copy carries only in-frame clones and drops some. The sample has more than 110,000 clones, 75% seen once; the top ten hold around 7%. Sequencing input: PBMCs. The origin of the receptors is a man aged 25 to 45 in good health and CMV-seronegative. Both conserved end residues are part of each CDR3. D genes are given only for firm matches. Rows give clone size only sometimes, using once, few, many, or a class for an expanded clone.

TRBJ1-5,few,TRBV6-1,NA,TGTGCCAGCATCAGGGAAAGCAATCAGCCCCAGCATTTT,CASIRESNQPQHF
TRBJ2-7,NA,TRBV10-3,TRBD1,TGTGCCATCAGTGAGGGACAGGGGAAGTTCTACGAGCAGTACTTC,CAISEGQGKFYEQYF
TRBJ2-2,NA,TRBV29-1,TRBD1,TGCAGCGCCGGGACAGGGATATCATCCGGGGAGCTGTTTTTT,CSAGTGISSGELFF
TRBJ2-1,NA,TRBV5-6,TRBD1,TGTGCCAGCAGCCTTGTCCAGGGGGTATCCTACAATGAGCAGTTCTTC,CASSLVQGVSYNEQFF
TRBJ2-1,NA,TRBV6-6,TRBD2,TGTGCCAGCAGCCCCCCCCTGACTAGCGGAAACAATGAGCAGTTCTTC,CASSPPLTSGNNEQFF
TRBJ1-1,few,TRBV14,NA,TGTGCCAGCAGCCAAGAGTTCAGGGCGGGACGCGCTTTCTTT,CASSQEFRAGRAFF
TRBJ2-1,NA,TRBV9,NA,TGTGCCAGCAGCACATGGGACTCTACCAATGAGCAGTTCTTC,CASSTWDSTNEQFF
TRBJ2-1,NA,TRBV7-2,TRBD2,TGTGCCAGCAGCCTGTCCCCAGCGGGAGTCACCCATGAGCAGTTCTTC,CASSLSPAGVTHEQFF
TRBJ2-7,NA,TRBV9,TRBD1,TGTGCCAGCAGCGTGGGGCTACAGGGGACCCACGAGCAGTACTTC,CASSVGLQGTHEQYF
TRBJ2-5,NA,TRBV28,NA,TGTGCCAGCAGTTTACGATCAGAGGGCCTGGAGACCCAGTACTTC,CASSLRSEGLETQYF
TRBJ2-2,NA,TRBV2,NA,TGTGCCAGCAGACCCTATGCGGGCGGGGAGCTGTTTTTT,CASRPYAGGELFF
TRBJ2-7,NA,TRBV5-1,NA,TGCGCCAGCAGCTTGGGAGACTTGGGAGGCGAGCAGTACTTC,CASSLGDLGGEQYF
TRBJ2-4,NA,TRBV15,TRBD2,TGTGCCACCAGCAGAGAGCCCGGGACTAGCGGTTTAGCCAAAAACAGTCAGTACTTC,CATSREPGTSGLAKNSQYF
TRBJ1-5,NA,TRBV11-2,NA,TGTGCCAGCAGCCGGGGGGCAGCGAGCAATCAGCCCCAGCATTTT,CASSRGAASNQPQHF
TRBJ1-3,NA,TRBV7-3,TRBD1,TGTGCCAGCAGCTGGGACAGTCCCTTCTCTGGAAACACCATATATTTT,CASSWDSPFSGNTIYF
TRBJ2-7,NA,TRBV19,NA,TGTGCCAGTAGTATTGGTGGGCCCCTTTACGAGCAGTACTTC,CASSIGGPLYEQYF
TRBJ2-2,NA,TRBV19,TRBD1,TGTGCCAGTAGTATAGGGACAGGGGGCACCGGGGAGCTGTTTTTT,CASSIGTGGTGELFF
TRBJ1-2,NA,TRBV5-6,NA,TGTGCCAGCAGCTTGGGGACATCCCCCAACTATGGCTACACCTTC,CASSLGTSPNYGYTF
TRBJ1-2,NA,TRBV28,TRBD1,TGTGCCAGCTCCACGTATCCGACAGGGGGCTATGGCTACACCTTC,CASSTYPTGGYGYTF
TRBJ1-5,NA,TRBV5-1,NA,TGCGCCAGCAGCTCCTCCGGGGGAGAACAGCCCCAGCATTTT,CASSSSGGEQPQHF
TRBJ1-2,NA,TRBV10-3,NA,TGTGCCACCCAGGGTGCGAACTATGGCTACACCTTC,CATQGANYGYTF
TRBJ2-3,NA,TRBV13,NA,TGTGCCAGCAGCTTAAGGGGGAGGGCCTCTGGAGATACGCAGTATTTT,CASSLRGRASGDTQYF
TRBJ2-5,NA,TRBV7-9,NA,TGTGCCAGCAGCTTAGGTCCAGGAGGGGAGCAGTACTTC,CASSLGPGGEQYF
TRBJ1-6,NA,TRBV7-9,TRBD1,TGTGCCAGCAGCTACGGACAGGGGACACCCCTCCACTTT,CASSYGQGTPLHF
TRBJ1-1,few,TRBV2,NA,TGTGCCAGCACCCTCGGGGGACCCACTGAAGCTTTCTTT,CASTLGGPTEAFF
TRBJ2-1,NA,TRBV7-2,NA,TGTGCCAGCAGCTTAAACGGTCGCTCCTACAATGAGCAGTTCTTC,CASSLNGRSYNEQFF
TRBJ2-3,NA,TRBV6-1,TRBD2,TGTGCCAGCGGGGAGGGACTAGTAGTAGATACGCAGTATTTT,CASGEGLVVDTQYF
TRBJ2-1,NA,TRBV5-1,NA,TGCGCCAGCAGCTTGGACGTAGTCTCCTACAATGAGCAGTTCTTC,CASSLDVVSYNEQFF
TRBJ1-6,NA,TRBV7-3,NA,TGTGCCAGCAGCTCGCGAGGTGGTGTGGGTTCACCCCTCCACTTT,CASSSRGGVGSPLHF
TRBJ1-6,NA,TRBV2,NA,TGTGCCAGCACCTTTACAGGGCCCTATTCACCCCTCCACTTT,CASTFTGPYSPLHF
TRBJ2-7,NA,TRBV28,NA,TGTGCCAGCATACCCGCGGGTATCTCCTACGAGCAGTACTTC,CASIPAGISYEQYF
TRBJ2-3,NA,TRBV5-1,TRBD2,TGCGCCAGCAGCACCGCCACTAGCGGGAGCCCAACGTTGCCCCATACGCAGTATTTT,CASSTATSGSPTLPHTQYF
TRBJ1-5,NA,TRBV2,NA,TGTGCCAGCAGCAAACTCCCCAGCAATCAGCCCCAGCATTTT,CASSKLPSNQPQHF
TRBJ2-3,NA,TRBV29-1,NA,TGCAGCGTTGTAGGGGTCGGCACAGATACGCAGTATTTT,CSVVGVGTDTQYF
TRBJ1-2,few,TRBV5-1,NA,TGCGCCAGCAGCTTGTCCCTCAAGGGGAACTATGGCTACACCTTC,CASSLSLKGNYGYTF
TRBJ1-2,NA,TRBV7-2,NA,TGTGCCAGCAGCCAATATCTATCTGGCTACACCTTC,CASSQYLSGYTF
TRBJ1-1,few,TRBV7-2,TRBD1,TGTGCCAGCGGGACAGAAGGGAACACTGAAGCTTTCTTT,CASGTEGNTEAFF
TRBJ2-1,NA,TRBV6-5,TRBD2,TGTGCCAGCAGCAGACTAGCGGGGGAATACAATGAGCAGTTCTTC,CASSRLAGEYNEQFF
TRBJ2-1,NA,TRBV7-9,NA,TGTGCCAGCAGCTTAAATTCGGGCTCCTACAATGAGCAGTTCTTC,CASSLNSGSYNEQFF
TRBJ1-1,NA,TRBV6-1,NA,TGTGCCAGCAGTGAACCCAGGGAGGTCCGAGACACTGAAGCTTTCTTT,CASSEPREVRDTEAFF
TRBJ2-3,NA,TRBV14,NA,TGTGCCAGCAGCCAAGAATCCGGGTTCTCATCGCAGTATTTT,CASSQESGFSSQYF
TRBJ1-1,NA,TRBV10-2,NA,TGCGCCAGCAGCCCTCCTCGGGGAAGAGCTTTCTTT,CASSPPRGRAFF
TRBJ2-2,NA,TRBV19,NA,TGTGCCAGTAGTACTTTGACACAGAACACCGGGGAGCTGTTTTTT,CASSTLTQNTGELFF
TRBJ2-3,NA,TRBV4-1,NA,TGCGCCAGCAGCCACATCAGGGGCCCAGATACGCAGTATTTT,CASSHIRGPDTQYF
TRBJ2-2,NA,TRBV7-2,TRBD1,TGTGCCAGCAGCTTAGATGTAGGGGGCGGCGGGGAGCTGTTTTTT,CASSLDVGGGGELFF
TRBJ1-1,NA,TRBV9,NA,TGTGCCAGCAGCGTCGGAGGGTCGGGGAACACTGAAGCTTTCTTT,CASSVGGSGNTEAFF
TRBJ1-1,NA,TRBV29-1,TRBD1,TGCAGCGTTGAAGGACAGGTACGACCCCTGGACAGGGCGAACACTGAAGCTTTCTTT,CSVEGQVRPLDRANTEAFF
TRBJ1-5,NA,TRBV5-8,NA,TGTGCCAGCAGCCCGTTGGCGGGGGGATGGGGCAATCAGCCCCAGCATTTT,CASSPLAGGWGNQPQHF
TRBJ2-7,few,TRBV5-1,TRBD2,TGCGCCAGCAGCCTACGGACTAGCGGGAGCCTCAACGAGCAGTACTTC,CASSLRTSGSLNEQYF
TRBJ2-7,NA,TRBV19,TRBD1,TGTGCCAGTACCTTGGGACAGACCATTTCCTACGAGCAGTACTTC,CASTLGQTISYEQYF
TRBJ2-2,few,TRBV5-4,TRBD2,TGTGCCAGCAGCTTGGATGGACTAGCGGGAGCTTATGACACCGGGGAGCTGTTTTTT,CASSLDGLAGAYDTGELFF
TRBJ1-6,NA,TRBV28,TRBD1,TGTGCCAGCAGGCACTCAGGGGGTGCTGGCTATAATTCACCCCTCCACTTT,CASRHSGGAGYNSPLHF
TRBJ1-1,NA,TRBV28,NA,TGTGCCAGCAGGTACAGGGAACATGAAGCTTTCTTT,CASRYREHEAFF